This T cell receptor (beta chain) is drawn from a study of T cell repertoires in cytomegalovirus infection. Study overall: Public TCR beta signatures provided an indication of both CMV infection and a matching HLA type.

V was cut by 1 base and J by 3 bases, with 19 bases left in between. This CDR3 comprises 17 residues. Per the germline V gene, CDR1 is SNHLY and CDR2 is FYNNEI. One entry per CDR3 protein, called by TCRdb with MiXCR from the reads. This table has 170,000 or so distinct CDR3 sequences, approximately 15% appearing once. This clonotype was found many times. The sequence derives from a human donor in good health (CMV status not recorded). Some clones in this sample may be carry-over from other donors' samples. Sequenced sample: PBMCs. The chain is built from TRBV2 and TRBJ2-7; D is unresolved. CDR3 protein: CASSEELAYPRSYEQYF. The CDR3 region has the DNA TGTGCCAGCAGTGAAGAACTGGCCTACCCCCGCAGCTACGAGCAGTACTTC.